The 15 T cell receptor beta chains below come from one sample, sequenced in a study of vaccination and CD4 T cells after COVID-19. These receptors' targets are unknown. Sequencing of cultured CD4+ T cell DNA used the Oncomine TCR Beta short-read assay. TCRdb itself ran the PCR reads through MiXCR, one entry per CDR3 protein. This table has around 10,000 distinct CDR3 sequences, 60% to 70% appearing once. Specified treatment: approximately 10-day PBMC culture with coronavirus spike peptide pools or control peptides (ViraFEST assay). The sequencing sample was made of CD4+ T cells from blood, cultured in vitro. These TCRs come from a human donor who had recovered from COVID-19.

The J gene is TRBJ1-1, the V gene TRBV19; TRBD1 agrees at 9 bases. This CDR3 comprises 15 residues. CDR1 and CDR2 (germline): LNHDA, SQIVND (reference sequence). Losses at the gene ends were 8 bases for V and 0 bases for J; bases not matched to a gene: 7. The CDR3 loop reads CASCPGTGLNTEAFF. Here the CDR3 DNA reads TGTGCCAGTTGTCCCGGGACAGGGTTGAACACTGAAGCTTTCTTT.

The chain carries TRBV4-3 and TRBJ1-1; maybe TRBD1 (5 bases). Germline V gene sequence: CDR1 LGHNA, CDR2 YSLEER. The length of the CDR3 is 14 residues. V lost 0 bases to trimming and J lost 11 bases, with 16 bases between them. The CDR3 DNA is TGCGCCAGCAGCCAAGATATGGGGGTTGGCAACGCTTTCTTT. This sequence encodes CASSQDMGVGNAFF.

This chain uses TRBV7-2 with TRBJ1-4; the D gene is possibly TRBD1 (5 bases). Between the trimmed V and J ends, which lost 5 bases and 2 bases, there was a span of 12 bases. The CDR3 length is 15 residues. Germline CDR1 reads SGHTA; CDR2 reads FQGNSA. CDR3 DNA sequence: TGTGCCAGCAGCGAGCGTGGGACGACTAATGAAAAACTGTTTTTT. Translation gives CASSERGTTNEKLFF.

The chain carries TRBV12-3 or TRBV12-4 and TRBJ1-4; 7 bases are a match to TRBD1. The CDR3 consists of 14 residues. V lost 3 bases and J lost 4; bases outside the gene matches: 2. CDR3 amino acids: CASSFGQVNEKLFF. Written as DNA, the CDR3 is TGTGCCAGCAGTTTTGGACAGGTTAATGAAAAACTGTTTTTT.

V and J are TRBV20-1 and TRBJ2-3, with a tentative D call TRBD2 (7 bases). Germline CDR1 DFQATT, CDR2 SNEGSKA (reference sequence). CDR3 length: 13 amino acids. The V and J ends lost 8 bases and 0 bases respectively, with 12 bases between them. CDR3 in amino acids: CSWGGTSTDTQYF. DNA of the CDR3: TGCAGTTGGGGGGGCACTAGCACAGATACGCAGTATTTT.

The chain has TRBV7-2 and TRBJ1-2; 8 nucleotides agree with TRBD1. With V trimmed by 5 bases and J by 3 bases, 8 bases remained unmatched. This CDR3 is 15 amino acids long. Germline CDR1 reads SGHTA; CDR2 reads FQGNSA. CDR3 in amino acids: CASSPRTGSDYGYTF. The CDR3 DNA reads TGTGCCAGCAGCCCGCGGACAGGGTCAGACTATGGCTACACCTTC.

The chain recombines TRBV24-1 with TRBJ1-2, with D possibly TRBD1 on 6 matching bases. The germline CDR1 and CDR2 sequences are KGHDR and SFDVKD. With 4 bases removed from V and 4 bases from J, the gap between germline ends came to 12 bases. This CDR3 spans 14 amino acids. CDR3 sequence reads: CATSENRVPYGYTF. CDR3 DNA: TGTGCCACCAGTGAAAACAGGGTGCCCTATGGCTACACCTTC.

The chain is built from TRBV11-3 and TRBJ2-3; D unclear. Trimming cost V 4 bases and J 0 bases, with 5 bases left between them. Germline V CDR1 and CDR2: SGHNT, YENEEA. This CDR3 is built from 13 residues. CDR3 sequence: CASSSPSTDTQYF. CDR3 nucleotides: TGTGCCAGCAGCTCGCCTAGCACAGATACGCAGTATTTT.

This clonotype showed up just a few times. The rearrangement joins TRBV7-2 to TRBJ1-1, with TRBD1 as a possible D gene (5 bases). This CDR3 has 15 residues. Germline values: CDR1 SGHTA, CDR2 FQGNSA. Trimming pared 4 bases from V and 0 bases from J, leaving 12 bases between. The CDR3 nucleotides are TGTGCCAGCAGCTCGAGCAGGGTAATGAACACTGAAGCTTTCTTT. Translating gives CASSSSRVMNTEAFF.

This clonotype was detected only a few times. The CDR3 is CASSFPRAGGNTGELFF. The CDR3 bases are TGTGCCAGCAGTTTCCCCAGGGCGGGGGGCAACACCGGGGAGCTGTTTTTT. The chain links TRBV28 to TRBJ2-2, with 8 bases aligning to TRBD2. V lost 3 bases to trimming and J lost 2 bases; unmatched junction nucleotides: 8. This CDR3 spans 17 amino acids. In germline, CDR1 is MDHEN, CDR2 SYDVKM. The full variable domain, in which reference TRBV28 and TRBJ2-2 provide the parts outside the CDR3, is DVKVTQSSRYLVKRTGEKVFLECVQDMDHENMFWYRQDPGLGLRLIYFSYDVKMKEKGDIPEGYSVSREKKERFSLILESASTNQTSMYLCASSFPRAGGNTGELFFGEGSRLTVL.

V usage is TRBV11-3 and J usage is TRBJ2-7; D gene unclear. Deletions cut 1 base from V and 1 base from J, with 11 bases between. Germline CDR1 and CDR2: SGHNT and YENEEA. This CDR3 region has 15 residues. The CDR3 sequence: CASSLGFAGSYEQYF. CDR3 sequence (DNA): TGTGCCAGCAGCTTAGGGTTCGCAGGTTCCTACGAGCAGTACTTC. The whole variable domain, filled in from reference TRBV11-3 and TRBJ2-7, reads EAGVVQSPRYKIIEKKQPVAFWCNPISGHNTLYWYLQNLGQGPELLIRYENEEAVDDSQLPKDRFSAERLKGVDSTLKIQPAELGDSAVYLCASSLGFAGSYEQYFGPGTRLTVT.

This chain links TRBV7-9 with TRBJ1-1; no reliable D call. V shed 7 bases and J shed 2 bases, with 26 bases lying between them. This CDR3 is 18 amino acids long. Germline values: CDR1 SEHNR, CDR2 FQNEAQ (reference sequence). The CDR3, as DNA: TGTGCCAGCATCTCGGGAGCCGAGGGAATCGGTTTTAACACTGAAGCTTTCTTT. It encodes CASISGAEGIGFNTEAFF.

CDR3 DNA: TGTGCCAGCAGTACTGTCGGCTATGGCTACACCTTC. Translated, it gives CASSTVGYGYTF. The rearrangement joins TRBV27 to TRBJ1-2; D is ambiguous. CDR3 length: 12 amino acids. The germline V gene has CDR1 MNHEY and CDR2 SMNVEV (reference sequence). With 5 bases removed from V and 4 bases from J, the gap between germline ends came to 8 bases.

The rearrangement joins TRBV6-5 to TRBJ1-2; no reliable D call. V was cut by 0 bases and J by 4 bases, with 9 bases left in between. The V gene's germline CDR1 is MNHEY and CDR2 SVGAGI. The length of the CDR3 is 14 residues. Here the CDR3 reads CASSYSSSPYGYTF. CDR3 coding DNA: TGTGCCAGCAGTTACTCGAGTAGTCCCTATGGCTACACCTTC.

This clonotype was picked up a small number of times. The chain uses TRBV5-1 and TRBJ2-7; D unresolved. Germline loops: CDR1 SGHRS, CDR2 YFSETQ. The V end was cut by 0 bases, the J end by 2 bases, with 9 bases between. The CDR3 spans 14 residues. In DNA form, the CDR3 reads TGCGCCAGCAGCTTGGCCGTCACTACCTACGAGCAGTACTTC. It translates to CASSLAVTTYEQYF. Using reference TRBV5-1 and TRBJ2-7 for the parts outside the CDR3, the full variable domain is KAGVTQTPRYLIKTRGQQVTLSCSPISGHRSVSWYQQTPGQGLQFLFEYFSETQRNKGNFPGRFSGRQFSNSRSEMNVSTLELGDSALYLCASSLAVTTYEQYFGPGTRLTVT.